The present T cell receptor (beta chain) was sequenced within a study of identical twins. Study results and caveats: Models underestimated out-of-frame TCR alpha sharing in monozygotic twins.

TCRdb itself ran the 5' RACE reads through MiXCR, one entry per CDR3 protein. The table has around 650,000 distinct CDR3 sequences, 7% to 7.5% seen once. Regarding this clonotype: Its specificity is unknown.

With 2 bases clipped from V and 5 bases from J, the junction kept 7 bases outside the gene matches. This CDR3 has 16 amino acids. The data were also submitted as part of a second study, on yellow fever vaccine responses in identical twins.

The rearrangement joins TRBV12-3 or TRBV12-4 to TRBJ2-3; 10 nucleotides align to TRBD2. The sequence was obtained from a young woman in good health. The sample taken for sequencing was PBMCs. The CDR3 loop reads CASSLRSSGGLDTQYF. The CDR3 DNA is TGTGCCAGCAGTTTAAGGAGTAGCGGGGGGCTAGATACGCAGTATTTT.